Listed here are 21 T cell receptor beta chains from one sample, sequenced in a study of B cell selection in AIRE deficiency. Regulatory T cells were sorted as CD4+CD25hiCD127low/negative cells. Here immunoSEQ multiplex PCR was the method, and the copy in TCRdb shows in-frame clones only, minus some. This sample carries 20,000 or so clones, about 90% of them seen once, and the ten largest clones take roughly 1.4%. Sequencing used CD4+CD25+ Tregs sorted from PBMCs. Every receptor here comes from a human donor in good health.

The CDR3 DNA sequence: TGTGCCAGCAGCCAACTTTGGTTTCAGTACTTC. It specifies CASSQLWFQYF. The J gene is TRBJ2-4, the V gene TRBV6-5; D not resolved. Looked up from germline, CDR1 is MNHEY and CDR2 is SVGAGI. The CDR3 has 11 amino acids. Trimming took off 6 bases at V and 11 bases at J, with 11 bases between the two ends.

This chain uses TRBV21-1 with TRBJ1-5; the table's D gene call, TRBD1, was not cross checked with the DNA. TRBV21-1 is a listed pseudogene. The CDR3 runs to 14 residues. Written as DNA, the CDR3 is TGTGCCAGCAGCAAAACACGTAGCAATCAGCCCCAGCATTTT. Translating gives CASSKTRSNQPQHF.

The chain uses TRBV5-1 and TRBJ2-1; the D gene is possibly TRBD2 (5 bases). V was pared by 0 bases and J by 4 bases, with 14 bases between. CDR3 length equals 16 residues. The V gene's germline CDR1 is SGHRS and CDR2 YFSETQ. Here the CDR3 reads CASSLDGLGNYNEQFF. The CDR3 DNA reads as TGCGCCAGCAGCTTGGACGGACTGGGGAATTACAATGAGCAGTTCTTC.

This clone occurred a few times. The rearrangement joins TRBV13 to TRBJ1-2; 9 nucleotides line up with TRBD1. V trimming: 3 bases; J trimming: 7 bases; junction bases outside the gene matches: 6. Germline V gene data show CDR1 as PRHDT and CDR2 as FYEKMQ (reference sequence). The CDR3 has 14 residues. The CDR3 nucleotides read TGTGCCAGCAGCTTCGAACAGGGGGCGGGTGGCTACACCTTC. It is translated as CASSFEQGAGGYTF.

The CDR3 loop is CASSYQGAYGYTF. In DNA, the CDR3 is TGTGCCAGCAGCTACCAGGGGGCCTATGGCTACACCTTC. The chain recombines TRBV28 with TRBJ1-2; TRBD1 aligns across 8 bases. Germline V CDR1 and CDR2: MDHEN, SYDVKM. The CDR3 is 13 amino acids. The V and J ends lost 6 bases and 4 bases, in that order; junction bases with no gene match: 4.

V gene TRBV5-5 combines with J gene TRBJ1-2; the D is unclear. Germline loops: CDR1 SGHKS, CDR2 YYEKEE (reference sequence). The V end lost 6 bases, the J end lost 10 bases, and 25 bases lay between the germline ends. The CDR3 contains 15 residues. The CDR3 nucleotides read TGTGCCAGCACCCTAGTCCCTGCAGTCGTAATTGACTACACCTTC. This sequence encodes CASTLVPAVVIDYTF.

The chain couples TRBV18 to TRBJ2-7, with 7 bases identical to TRBD1. Per the germline V gene, CDR1 is KGHSH and CDR2 is LQKENI. The ends lost 3 bases at V and 6 bases at J; junction bases unmatched: 2. The CDR3 spans 12 residues. CDR3 region: CASSPTGFEQYF. The DNA for the CDR3 is TGTGCCAGCTCACCGACAGGGTTCGAGCAGTACTTC. The full variable domain, with the rest looked up from reference TRBV18 and TRBJ2-7, is NAGVMQNPRHLVRRRGQEARLRCSPMKGHSHVYWYRQLPEEGLKFMVYLQKENIIDESGMPKERFSAEFPKEGPSILRIQQVVRGDSAAYFCASSPTGFEQYFGPGTRLTVT.

V and J are TRBV5-1 and TRBJ2-3; D tentatively fits TRBD1 or TRBD2 (6 bases each). The ends were cut back, 4 bases at V and 5 bases at J, with 20 bases in the middle. This CDR3 has 16 amino acids. Germline CDR1 is SGHRS and CDR2 is YFSETQ. CDR3 sequence: CASSPRSGALLDTQYF. The DNA for the CDR3 is TGCGCCAGCAGCCCACGTTCGGGGGCGCTCCTAGATACGCAGTATTTT.

This chain joins TRBV6-5 and TRBJ1-5; 9 positions agree with TRBD1. CDR1 MNHEY and CDR2 SVGAGI come from the germline V gene. There are 14 residues in the CDR3. The J segment lost 7 bases and the V segment lost 6 bases, leaving 7 bases of the junction unmatched. The CDR3 is CASSPGQGRQPQHF. The CDR3 DNA is TGTGCCAGCAGCCCCGGACAGGGGAGACAGCCCCAGCATTTT.

This chain joins TRBV19 and TRBJ1-2, with 7 positions matching TRBD1. Germline V lookup: CDR1 LNHDA, CDR2 SQIVND (reference sequence). Losses at the gene ends were 5 bases for V and 3 bases for J; bases not matched to a gene: 9. The CDR3 covers 15 residues. The CDR3 spells CASSPSGGMDYGYTF. CDR3 in DNA: TGTGCCAGTAGTCCTTCAGGGGGTATGGACTATGGCTACACCTTC. Full variable domain (missing parts from reference TRBV19 and TRBJ1-2): DGGITQSPKYLFRKEGQNVTLSCEQNLNHDAMYWYRQDPGQGLRLIYYSQIVNDFQKGDIAEGYSVSREKKESFPLTVTSAQKNPTAFYLCASSPSGGMDYGYTFGSGTRLTVV.

The chain joins TRBV7-2 to TRBJ2-1; 7 bases align to TRBD1. V gave up 5 bases and J gave up 3 bases; unmatched junction bases: 1. From germline, CDR1 is SGHTA and CDR2 FQGNSA. This CDR3 spans 13 amino acids. The DNA of the CDR3 is TGTGCCAGCAGCCGGACAGGCTACAATGAGCAGTTCTTC. Translation: CASSRTGYNEQFF.

The chain joins TRBV6-1 to TRBJ1-4, with D perhaps matching TRBD1 (6 bases). The CDR3 sequence is 14 residues long. CDR1 is MNHNS and CDR2 is SASEGT in the germline V gene. Trimming took off 5 bases at V and 8 bases at J, with 15 bases between the two ends. CDR3 protein: CASSWVQGREKLFF. In DNA form, the CDR3 reads TGTGCCAGCAGTTGGGTACAGGGAAGGGAAAAACTGTTTTTT.

This chain uses TRBV10-3 with TRBJ1-4, with 7 bases fitting TRBD1. Losses at the gene ends were 4 bases for V and 4 bases for J; bases not matched to a gene: 6. This CDR3 spans 15 amino acids. Germline V gene data show CDR1 as ENHRY and CDR2 as SYGVKD. CDR3 in amino acids: CAISVGTGDNEKLFF. DNA of the CDR3: TGTGCCATCAGTGTAGGAACAGGGGATAATGAAAAACTGTTTTTT.

J is TRBJ2-7 and V is TRBV28; D gene uncertain. Per the germline V gene, CDR1 is MDHEN and CDR2 is SYDVKM. V was pared by 2 bases and J by 4 bases, with 12 bases between. The CDR3 covers 14 residues. CDR3: CASSLVGPLYEQYF. The CDR3 bases are TGTGCCAGCAGTTTAGTGGGTCCTCTATACGAGCAGTACTTC.

This clone was counted once. This rearrangement joins TRBV5-1 to TRBJ1-6; tentatively, D is TRBD1 (5 bases). V lost 0 bases and J 7 bases, leaving 20 bases between the germline ends. The CDR3 is 18 residues long. The germline V gene encodes CDR1 SGHRS and CDR2 YFSETQ. The CDR3 spells CASSLEGVRQRANSPLHF. Written as DNA, the CDR3 is TGCGCCAGCAGCTTGGAAGGGGTTCGGCAAAGGGCAAATTCACCCCTCCACTTT.

This clone was seen only a few times. The chain is built from TRBV4-2 and TRBJ1-6; unclear D gene. This CDR3 has 11 amino acids. V was pared by 1 base and J by 9 bases, with 1 base between. Germline CDR1 reads LGHNA; CDR2 reads YNFKEQ. CDR3 sequence reads: CASSQGSPLHF. CDR3 bases: TGTGCCAGCAGCCAAGGTTCACCCCTCCACTTT.

The rearrangement links TRBV19 to TRBJ2-3; TRBD2 agrees at 9 bases. Germline V CDR1 and CDR2: LNHDA, SQIVND (reference sequence). The length of the CDR3 is 17 residues. V gave up 5 bases and J gave up 2 bases; unmatched junction bases: 11. The CDR3 is CASSLRGLAGYTDTQYF. The CDR3 region has the DNA TGTGCCAGTAGTCTCCGAGGGCTAGCGGGATACACAGATACGCAGTATTTT. The full variable domain, its missing parts supplied by reference TRBV19 and TRBJ2-3, is DGGITQSPKYLFRKEGQNVTLSCEQNLNHDAMYWYRQDPGQGLRLIYYSQIVNDFQKGDIAEGYSVSREKKESFPLTVTSAQKNPTAFYLCASSLRGLAGYTDTQYFGPGTRLTVL.

V is TRBV5-4 and J is TRBJ1-3; possibly TRBD1 for D (6 bases). This CDR3 has 15 amino acids. V was pared by 4 bases and J by 7 bases, with 18 bases between. From germline, CDR1 is SGHNT and CDR2 YYREEE (reference sequence). The CDR3 DNA follows: TGTGCCAGCAGCCCCTCTCCGACAGGAGGGAACACCATATATTTT. Its protein is CASSPSPTGGNTIYF.

The chain recombines TRBV25-1 with TRBJ2-2, with D uncertain. The CDR3 runs 12 residues. The V end was cut by 2 bases, the J end by 6 bases, with 4 bases between. Germline V gives CDR1 MGHDK, CDR2 SYGVNS. The CDR3 region has the DNA TGTGCCAGCAGTGAAGGGGCCGGGGAGCTGTTTTTT. This encodes CASSEGAGELFF.

The J gene is TRBJ2-2, the V gene TRBV5-1; 8 positions agree with TRBD2. The CDR3 has 15 amino acids. Per the germline V gene, CDR1 is SGHRS and CDR2 is YFSETQ. Trimming cost V 4 bases and J 1 base; bases outside gene matches: 3. CDR3 region: CASSARGENTGELFF. The CDR3 DNA reads as TGCGCCAGCAGCGCGCGGGGGGAGAACACCGGGGAGCTGTTTTTT.

V is TRBV5-1 and J is TRBJ2-1, with D possibly TRBD1 on 6 matching bases. This CDR3 contains 13 residues. Germline V lookup: CDR1 SGHRS, CDR2 YFSETQ. V gave up 3 bases and J gave up 14 bases, with 18 bases separating them. CDR3 sequence reads: CASSSEARGSKFF. The DNA for the CDR3 is TGCGCCAGCAGCTCGGAGGCTAGGGGGAGCAAGTTCTTC.